This T cell receptor beta chain was found in a study of blood T cells in healthy people across ages (dated by TCRdb to 2014 to 2015). Some background on the complete study: Template switching captured roughly one uniquely barcoded TCR beta cDNA molecule per two T cells in model experiments. Using deep sequencing normalized with unique cDNA molecular identifiers, the study measured how TCR beta repertoire diversity changes with age. To avoid experimental bias, donors of different ages were distributed randomly across sequencing lanes. The donors were divided into four age groups: young (average roughly 15 years), middle-aged (about 39), aged (around 67) and long-lived (roughly 82). For two donors (one aged 18 to 29 and one aged 80 or older), the study analyzed two additional independent replicas of 1 million unique cDNA reads from the same blood draw. Summary of the overall study and its limitations: Conclusive comparison of naive and antigen-experienced compartments was prevented by the profiling of bulk unsorted PBMCs. Total diversity estimates from one million sequenced T cells were considered lower bounds and underestimates. Because donor CMV infection status was unknown, age-related changes in expanded clonotypes were potentially confounded. The long-lived group showed more naive CD4+ T cells, fewer expanded clones and increased TCR diversity than the aged group, suggesting age selection. As age increased, observed TCR beta diversity per million T cells dropped in a roughly linear way, and a significant reduction was already evident by age about 40. A strong correlation was found between observed TCR beta diversity and the percentage of naive T cells measured by flow cytometry.

Donors were a few dozen systemically healthy Caucasian individuals from Russia aged roughly 6 to 90 years. Roughly 9 milliliters of peripheral blood were drawn from each donor into EDTA-treated Vacutainer tubes. PBMCs were isolated by Ficoll-Paque density-gradient centrifugation, with at least 7 million obtained per sample. Total RNA, at least 6 micrograms per sample, was extracted from PBMCs with Trizol reagent. For every donor, flow cytometry on a PBMC aliquot measured the percentage of naive CD45RAhigh/CD27high T cells. Receptor libraries were prepared by 5' RACE. Instrument used: Illumina HiSeq 2500. The second PCR ran for about 6 to 12 cycles and used a J-beta primer mix along with a sample-barcoded 5' primer. A unique molecular identifier was introduced onto each TCR beta cDNA molecule by a template-switch 5' adaptor carrying 12 random nucleotides. Each sample yielded at least 2.5 million CDR3-containing paired-end reads. The Mint cDNA synthesis kit, primed by a TRBC-specific oligonucleotide, was used to synthesize first-strand cDNA from all RNA. After uracil-DNA glycosylase treatment, a first 18-cycle PCR used universal primers M1SS and BC2_uni_R on all cDNA. The source study handled its data this way. For normalization, 1 million high-quality reads, each with a distinct molecular identifier, were randomly selected from each sample. Instead of being binned into consensus sequences, reads with shared molecular identifiers were discarded. CDR3 identification, clonotype clustering and error correction used MiTCR with a Q25 quality threshold and the strictest error-elimination algorithm. A nonparametric unseen species model using Euler transformation provided a lower-bound estimate of total TCR beta diversity. Through fastp at Q25 and MiXCR, TCRdb rebuilt clones from the public reads, retaining in-frame beta chains. All rows with the same CDR3 protein become a single entry with the most common DNA and genes. TCRdb, not the original authors, processed these V and J calls. The sample includes fewer than 1,000,000 distinct CDR3 sequences, with 35% to 60% observed a single time. The ten largest make up roughly 18% of the sample.

With respect to this clonotype: It has no known antigen specificity. The input lacks base qualities; no much larger clone sits a single base away.

The sequence came from a man aged 80 or over in good health. The specimen sequenced was blood.

The CDR3 amino acid sequence is: CASSQSSGASSYNEQFF. The DNA reads TGCGCCAGCAGCCAAAGTAGCGGGGCCAGCTCCTACAATGAGCAGTTCTTC. Recombination linked TRBV4-1 to TRBJ2-1, with 8 middle bases fitting TRBD2. CDR1 and CDR2 were assigned from the germline V gene as MGHRA and YSYEKL. Unmatched junction bases come to 6, with V trimmed by 2 bases and J by 0 bases. Counted from cysteine to phenylalanine, this CDR3 has 17 amino acids. Only the CDR3 region is kept as DNA, spanning 51 bases read in frame from base 1.